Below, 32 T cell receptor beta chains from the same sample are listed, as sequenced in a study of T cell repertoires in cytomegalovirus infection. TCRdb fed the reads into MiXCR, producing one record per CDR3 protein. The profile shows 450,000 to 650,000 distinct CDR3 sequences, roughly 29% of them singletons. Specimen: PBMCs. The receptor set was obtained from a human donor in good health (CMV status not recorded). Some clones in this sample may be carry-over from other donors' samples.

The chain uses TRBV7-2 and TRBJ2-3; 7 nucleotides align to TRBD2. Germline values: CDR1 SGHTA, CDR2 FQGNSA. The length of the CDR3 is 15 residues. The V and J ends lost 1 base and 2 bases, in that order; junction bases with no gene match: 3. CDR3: CASSLVGGYTDTQYF. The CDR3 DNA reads TGTGCCAGCAGCTTAGTGGGGGGGTACACAGATACGCAGTATTTT.

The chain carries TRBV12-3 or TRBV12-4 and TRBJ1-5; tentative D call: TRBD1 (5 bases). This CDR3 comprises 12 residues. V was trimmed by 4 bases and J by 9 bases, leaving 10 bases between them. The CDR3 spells CASSSLGGPQHF. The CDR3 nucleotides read TGTGCCAGCAGTTCCCTTGGGGGGCCCCAGCATTTT.

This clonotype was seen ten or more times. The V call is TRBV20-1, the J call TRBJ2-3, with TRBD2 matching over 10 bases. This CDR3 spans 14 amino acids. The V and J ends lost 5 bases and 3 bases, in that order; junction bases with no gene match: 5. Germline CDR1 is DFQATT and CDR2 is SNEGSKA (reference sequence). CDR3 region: CSAQYSGRTDTQYF. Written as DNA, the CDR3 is TGCAGTGCTCAATATAGCGGGAGGACAGATACGCAGTATTTT.

This chain's CDR3 is CASSYSLDRGLDTQYF. The DNA for the CDR3 is TGTGCCAGCAGTTATTCCCTCGACAGGGGGCTAGATACGCAGTATTTT. The V and J genes are TRBV12-3 or TRBV12-4 and TRBJ2-3, with 10 positions matching TRBD1. CDR3 length equals 16 residues. V lost 4 bases and J lost 5; bases outside the gene matches: 9.

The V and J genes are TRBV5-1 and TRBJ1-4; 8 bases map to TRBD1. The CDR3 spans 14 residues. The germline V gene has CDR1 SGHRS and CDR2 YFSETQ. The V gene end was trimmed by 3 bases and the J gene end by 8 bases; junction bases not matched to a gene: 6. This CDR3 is CASSWTGLKEKLFF. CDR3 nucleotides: TGCGCCAGCAGCTGGACAGGGTTGAAGGAAAAACTGTTTTTT.

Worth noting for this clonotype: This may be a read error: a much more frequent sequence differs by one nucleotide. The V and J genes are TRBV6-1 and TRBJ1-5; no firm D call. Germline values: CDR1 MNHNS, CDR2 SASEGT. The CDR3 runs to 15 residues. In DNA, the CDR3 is TGTGCCGGCAGCGTTCCGGGGAGACTAGATCAGCCCCAGCATTTT. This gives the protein CAGSVPGRLDQPQHF.

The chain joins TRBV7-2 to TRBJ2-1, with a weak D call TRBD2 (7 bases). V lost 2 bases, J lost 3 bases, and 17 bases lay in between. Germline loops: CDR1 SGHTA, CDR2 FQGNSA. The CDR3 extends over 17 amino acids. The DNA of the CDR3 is TGTGCCAGCAGCTTAAGTTGGACAGCGGGGAGCTACAATGAGCAGTTCTTC. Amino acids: CASSLSWTAGSYNEQFF. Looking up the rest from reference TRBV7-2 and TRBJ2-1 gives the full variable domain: GAGVSQSPSNKVTEKGKDVELRCDPISGHTALYWYRQSLGQGLEFLIYFQGNSAPDKSGLPSDRFSAERTGGSVSTLTIQRTQQEDSAVYLCASSLSWTAGSYNEQFFGPGTRLTVL.

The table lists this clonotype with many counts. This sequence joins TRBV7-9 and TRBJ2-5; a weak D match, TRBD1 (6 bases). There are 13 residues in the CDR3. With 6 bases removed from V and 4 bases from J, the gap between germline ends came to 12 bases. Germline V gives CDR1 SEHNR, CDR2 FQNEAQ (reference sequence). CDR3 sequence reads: CASRRGGGETQYF. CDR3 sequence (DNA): TGTGCCAGCAGGCGAGGGGGTGGAGAGACCCAGTACTTC.

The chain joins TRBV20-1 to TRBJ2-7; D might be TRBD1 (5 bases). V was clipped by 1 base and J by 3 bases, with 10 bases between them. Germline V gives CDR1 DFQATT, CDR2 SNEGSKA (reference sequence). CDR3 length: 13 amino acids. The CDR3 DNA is TGCAGTGCTAGAGCTCAAGGACACTACGAGCAGTACGTC. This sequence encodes CSARAQGHYEQYV.

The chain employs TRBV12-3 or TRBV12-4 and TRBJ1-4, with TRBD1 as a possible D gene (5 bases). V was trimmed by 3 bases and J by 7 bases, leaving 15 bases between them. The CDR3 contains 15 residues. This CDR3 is CASSFWRQGGEKLFF. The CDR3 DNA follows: TGTGCCAGCAGTTTTTGGAGGCAGGGAGGTGAAAAACTGTTTTTT.

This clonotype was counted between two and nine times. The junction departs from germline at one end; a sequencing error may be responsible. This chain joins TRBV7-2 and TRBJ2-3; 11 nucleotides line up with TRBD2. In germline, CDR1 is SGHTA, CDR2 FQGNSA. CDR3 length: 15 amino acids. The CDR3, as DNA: TGTGCCAGCAGATTAGCGGGAGGGTCGGGGACTACGCAGTATTTT. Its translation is CASRLAGGSGTTQYF.

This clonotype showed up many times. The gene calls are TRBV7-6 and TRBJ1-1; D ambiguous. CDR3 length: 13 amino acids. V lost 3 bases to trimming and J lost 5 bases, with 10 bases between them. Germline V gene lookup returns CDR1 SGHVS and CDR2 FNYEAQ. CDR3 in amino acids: CASSFTPKTEAFF. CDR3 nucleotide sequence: TGTGCCAGCAGCTTTACACCTAAGACTGAAGCTTTCTTT.

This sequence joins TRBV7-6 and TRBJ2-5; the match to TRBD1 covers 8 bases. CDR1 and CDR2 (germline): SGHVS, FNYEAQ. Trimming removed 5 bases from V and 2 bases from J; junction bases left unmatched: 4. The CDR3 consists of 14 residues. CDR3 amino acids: CASSTGQAQETQYF. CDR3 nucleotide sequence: TGTGCCAGCAGCACGGGACAGGCTCAAGAGACCCAGTACTTC.

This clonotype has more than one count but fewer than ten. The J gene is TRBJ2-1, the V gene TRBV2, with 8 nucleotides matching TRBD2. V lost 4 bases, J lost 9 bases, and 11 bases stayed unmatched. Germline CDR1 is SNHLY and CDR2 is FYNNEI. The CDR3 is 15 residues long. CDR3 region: CASSGQFSGMSEQFF. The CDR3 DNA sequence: TGTGCCAGCAGTGGCCAATTTAGCGGGATGAGTGAGCAGTTCTTC.

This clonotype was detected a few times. The CDR3 loop reads CSATTGGTGLLSGANVLTF. In nucleotides, the CDR3 is TGCAGTGCAACCACAGGGGGGACAGGGTTGTTGTCGGGGGCCAACGTCCTGACTTTC. The genes are TRBV20-1 and TRBJ2-6, with 9 bases aligning to TRBD1. Germline loops: CDR1 DFQATT, CDR2 SNEGSKA (reference sequence). Trimming at V came to 6 bases and at J to 4 bases, leaving 19 bases not matched to a gene. The CDR3 is made up of 19 amino acids.

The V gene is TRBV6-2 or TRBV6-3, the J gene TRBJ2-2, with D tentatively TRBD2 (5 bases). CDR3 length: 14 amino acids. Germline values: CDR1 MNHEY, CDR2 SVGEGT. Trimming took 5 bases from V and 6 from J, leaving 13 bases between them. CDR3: CASSRASKAGELFF. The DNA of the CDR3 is TGTGCCAGCAGTCGGGCTAGCAAGGCCGGGGAGCTGTTTTTT.

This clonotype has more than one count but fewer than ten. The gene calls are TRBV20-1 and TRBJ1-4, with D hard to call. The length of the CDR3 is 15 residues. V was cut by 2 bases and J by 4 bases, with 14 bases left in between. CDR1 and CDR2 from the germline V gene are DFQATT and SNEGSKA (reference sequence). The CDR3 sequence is CSARSSDLHNEKLFF. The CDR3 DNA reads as TGCAGTGCTAGATCGTCGGACCTCCATAATGAAAAACTGTTTTTT.

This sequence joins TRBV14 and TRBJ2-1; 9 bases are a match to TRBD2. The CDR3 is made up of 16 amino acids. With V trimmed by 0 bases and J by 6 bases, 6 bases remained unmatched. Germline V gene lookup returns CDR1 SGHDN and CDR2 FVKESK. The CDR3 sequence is CASSQDRAGGRNEQFF. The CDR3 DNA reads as TGTGCCAGCAGCCAAGATCGAGCGGGAGGCCGCAATGAGCAGTTCTTC. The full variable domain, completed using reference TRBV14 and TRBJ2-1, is EAGVTQFPSHSVIEKGQTVTLRCDPISGHDNLYWYRRVMGKEIKFLLHFVKESKQDESGMPNNRFLAERTGGTYSTLKVQPAELEDSGVYFCASSQDRAGGRNEQFFGPGTRLTVL.

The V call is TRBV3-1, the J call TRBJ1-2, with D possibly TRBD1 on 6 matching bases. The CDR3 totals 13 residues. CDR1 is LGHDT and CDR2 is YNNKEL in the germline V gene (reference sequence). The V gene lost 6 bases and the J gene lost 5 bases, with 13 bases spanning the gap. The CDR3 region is CASRPGTTYGYTF. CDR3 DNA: TGTGCCAGCAGGCCCGGGACAACATATGGCTACACCTTC.

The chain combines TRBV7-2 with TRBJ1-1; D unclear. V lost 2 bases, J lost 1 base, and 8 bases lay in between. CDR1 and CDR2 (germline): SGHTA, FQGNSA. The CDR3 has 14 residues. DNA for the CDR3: TGTGCCAGCAGCTTATATTATGGGAACACTGAAGCTTTCTTT. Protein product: CASSLYYGNTEAFF. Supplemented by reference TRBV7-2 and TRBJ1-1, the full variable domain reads GAGVSQSPSNKVTEKGKDVELRCDPISGHTALYWYRQSLGQGLEFLIYFQGNSAPDKSGLPSDRFSAERTGGSVSTLTIQRTQQEDSAVYLCASSLYYGNTEAFFGQGTRLTVV.

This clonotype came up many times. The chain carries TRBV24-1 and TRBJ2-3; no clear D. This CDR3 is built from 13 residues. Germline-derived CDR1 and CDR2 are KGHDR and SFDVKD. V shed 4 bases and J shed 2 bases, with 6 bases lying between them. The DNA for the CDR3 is TGTGCCACCAGTGACGGTACCACAGATACGCAGTATTTT. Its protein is CATSDGTTDTQYF.

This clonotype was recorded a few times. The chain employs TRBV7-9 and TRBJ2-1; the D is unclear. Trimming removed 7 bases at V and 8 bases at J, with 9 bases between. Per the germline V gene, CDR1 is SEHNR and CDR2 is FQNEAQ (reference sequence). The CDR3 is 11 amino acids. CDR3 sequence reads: CASTWSHEQFF. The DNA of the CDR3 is TGTGCCAGCACCTGGAGCCATGAGCAGTTCTTC.

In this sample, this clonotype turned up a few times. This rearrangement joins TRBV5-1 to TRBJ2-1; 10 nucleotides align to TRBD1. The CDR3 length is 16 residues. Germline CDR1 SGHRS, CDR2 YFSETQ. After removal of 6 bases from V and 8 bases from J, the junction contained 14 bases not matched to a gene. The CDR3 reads CASIGGDRGWSHEQFF. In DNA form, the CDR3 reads TGCGCCAGCATCGGGGGGGACAGGGGCTGGTCCCATGAGCAGTTCTTC. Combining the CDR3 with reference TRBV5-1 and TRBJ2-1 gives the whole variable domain KAGVTQTPRYLIKTRGQQVTLSCSPISGHRSVSWYQQTPGQGLQFLFEYFSETQRNKGNFPGRFSGRQFSNSRSEMNVSTLELGDSALYLCASIGGDRGWSHEQFFGPGTRLTVL.

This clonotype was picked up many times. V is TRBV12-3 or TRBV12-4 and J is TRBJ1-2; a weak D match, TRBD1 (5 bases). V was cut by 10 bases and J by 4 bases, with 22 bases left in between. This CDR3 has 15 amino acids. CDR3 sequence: CAISLGGSVGYGYTF. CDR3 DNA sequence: TGTGCCATCTCGTTGGGGGGATCGGTCGGCTATGGCTACACCTTC.

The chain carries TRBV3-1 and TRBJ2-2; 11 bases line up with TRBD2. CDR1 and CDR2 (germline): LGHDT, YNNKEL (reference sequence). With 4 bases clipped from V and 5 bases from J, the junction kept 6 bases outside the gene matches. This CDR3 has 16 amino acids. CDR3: CASSLPGLAVTGELFF. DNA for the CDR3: TGTGCCAGCAGCCTACCGGGACTAGCGGTAACCGGGGAGCTGTTTTTT.

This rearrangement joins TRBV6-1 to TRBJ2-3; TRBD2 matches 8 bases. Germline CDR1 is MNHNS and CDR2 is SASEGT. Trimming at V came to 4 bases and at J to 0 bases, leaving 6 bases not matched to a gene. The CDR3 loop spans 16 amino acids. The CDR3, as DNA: TGTGCCAGCAGTGCCTTAGCGGGGCCAAGCACAGATACGCAGTATTTT. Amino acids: CASSALAGPSTDTQYF.

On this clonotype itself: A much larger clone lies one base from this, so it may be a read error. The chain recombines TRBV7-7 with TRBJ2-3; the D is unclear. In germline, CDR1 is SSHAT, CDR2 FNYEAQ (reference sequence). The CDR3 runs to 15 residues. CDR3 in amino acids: CASSSSGFAVDTQYF. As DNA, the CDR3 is TGTGCTAGCAGCTCGTCCGGTTTCGCGGTAGATACGCAGTATTTT.

The CDR3 region has the DNA TGTGCCAGTAGTACAACCTTCCGGACAGGGATAAGGCCCCAGCATTTT. Translation gives CASSTTFRTGIRPQHF. The gene calls are TRBV19 and TRBJ1-5, with 8 bases lining up with TRBD1. The CDR3 runs 16 residues. Germline assignment: CDR1 LNHDA and CDR2 SQIVND (reference sequence). Losses at the gene ends were 4 bases for V and 9 bases for J; bases not matched to a gene: 14.

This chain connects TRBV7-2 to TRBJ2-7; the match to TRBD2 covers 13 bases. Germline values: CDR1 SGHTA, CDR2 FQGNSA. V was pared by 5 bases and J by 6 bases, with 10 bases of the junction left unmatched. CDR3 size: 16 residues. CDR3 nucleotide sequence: TGTGCCAGCAGCCTCCGACTAGCGGGAGGTCTCGGCGAGCAGTACTTC. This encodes CASSLRLAGGLGEQYF.

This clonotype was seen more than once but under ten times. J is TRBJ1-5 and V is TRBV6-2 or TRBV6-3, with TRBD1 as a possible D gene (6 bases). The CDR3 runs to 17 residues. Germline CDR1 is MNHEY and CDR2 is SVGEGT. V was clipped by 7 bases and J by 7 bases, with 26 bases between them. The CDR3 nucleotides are TGTGCCAGCAACCACCCCCCGACAGGACTATTCAGGCAGCCCCAGCATTTT. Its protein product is CASNHPPTGLFRQPQHF.

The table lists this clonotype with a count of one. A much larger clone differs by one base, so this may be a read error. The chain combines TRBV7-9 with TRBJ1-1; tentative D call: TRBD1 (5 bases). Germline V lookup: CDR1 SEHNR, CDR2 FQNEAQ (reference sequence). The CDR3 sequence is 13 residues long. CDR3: CASLGQSNTETFF. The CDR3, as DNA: TGTGCCAGCCTGGGGCAGTCGAACACTGAAACTTTCTTT. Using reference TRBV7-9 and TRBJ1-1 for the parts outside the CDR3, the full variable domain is DTGVSQNPRHKITKRGQNVTFRCDPISEHNRLYWYRQTLGQGPEFLTYFQNEAQLEKSRLLSDRFSAERPKGSFSTLEIQRTEQGDSAMYLCASLGQSNTETFFGQGTRLTVV.

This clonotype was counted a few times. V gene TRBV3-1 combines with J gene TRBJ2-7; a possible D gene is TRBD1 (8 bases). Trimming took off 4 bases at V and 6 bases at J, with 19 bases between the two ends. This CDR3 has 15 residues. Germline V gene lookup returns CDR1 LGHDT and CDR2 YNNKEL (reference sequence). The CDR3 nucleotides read TGTGCCAGCAGCCTCAGGGGGCGGGAGCTAAGCGAGCAGTACTTC. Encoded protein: CASSLRGRELSEQYF.